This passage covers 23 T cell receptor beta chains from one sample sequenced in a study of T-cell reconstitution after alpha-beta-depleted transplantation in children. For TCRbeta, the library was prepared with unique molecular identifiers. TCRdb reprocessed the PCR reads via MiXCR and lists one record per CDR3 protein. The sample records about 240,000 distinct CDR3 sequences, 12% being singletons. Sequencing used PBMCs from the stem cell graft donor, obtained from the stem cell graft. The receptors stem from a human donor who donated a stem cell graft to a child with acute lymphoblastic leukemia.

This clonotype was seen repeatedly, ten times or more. CDR3 coding DNA: TGCGCCAGCAGTTGGGACATCCTGAACACTGAAGCTTTCTTT. Amino acid sequence: CASSWDILNTEAFF. The rearrangement uses TRBV5-1 and TRBJ1-1; a weak D match, TRBD1 (6 bases). V shed 5 bases and J shed 0 bases, with 11 bases lying between them. Germline V gene data show CDR1 as SGHRS and CDR2 as YFSETQ. This CDR3 is built from 14 residues. The whole variable domain, filled in from reference TRBV5-1 and TRBJ1-1, reads KAGVTQTPRYLIKTRGQQVTLSCSPISGHRSVSWYQQTPGQGLQFLFEYFSETQRNKGNFPGRFSGRQFSNSRSEMNVSTLELGDSALYLCASSWDILNTEAFFGQGTRLTVV.

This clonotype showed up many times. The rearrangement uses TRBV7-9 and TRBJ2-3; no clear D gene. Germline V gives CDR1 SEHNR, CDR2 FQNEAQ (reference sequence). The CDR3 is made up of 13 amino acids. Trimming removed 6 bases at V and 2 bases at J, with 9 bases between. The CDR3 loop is CASRKVSTDTQYF. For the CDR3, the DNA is TGTGCCAGCAGGAAGGTCTCCACAGATACGCAGTATTTT.

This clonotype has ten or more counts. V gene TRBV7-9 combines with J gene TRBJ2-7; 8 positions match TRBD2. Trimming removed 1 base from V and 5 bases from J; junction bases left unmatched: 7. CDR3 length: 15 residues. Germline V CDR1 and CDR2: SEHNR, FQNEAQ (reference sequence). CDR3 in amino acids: CASSLGSGSFHEQYF. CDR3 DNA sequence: TGTGCCAGCAGCTTAGGGAGCGGGAGTTTCCACGAGCAGTACTTC.

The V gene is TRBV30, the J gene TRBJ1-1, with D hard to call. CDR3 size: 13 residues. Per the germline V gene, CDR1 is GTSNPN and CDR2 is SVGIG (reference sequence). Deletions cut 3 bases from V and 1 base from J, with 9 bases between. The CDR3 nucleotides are TGTGCCTGGAGGAGCGGCCGGAACACTGAAGCTTTCTTT. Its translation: CAWRSGRNTEAFF.

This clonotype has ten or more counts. CDR3 DNA: TGTGCCAGCAGCGTGACGAACACGGACAGCCCAGATACGCAGTATTTT. Translating it yields CASSVTNTDSPDTQYF. V is TRBV9 and J is TRBJ2-3; the D gene is possibly TRBD1 (6 bases). V gave up 2 bases and J gave up 4 bases, with 17 bases separating them. The CDR3 runs to 16 residues. CDR1 SGDLS and CDR2 YYNGEE come from the germline V gene.

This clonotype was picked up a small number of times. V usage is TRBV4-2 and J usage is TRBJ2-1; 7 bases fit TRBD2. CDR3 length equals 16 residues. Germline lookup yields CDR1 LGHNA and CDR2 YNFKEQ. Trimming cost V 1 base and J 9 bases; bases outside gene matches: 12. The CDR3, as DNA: TGTGCCAGCAGCCAAGCAACTAGCGACAGTGGCTCTGAGCAGTTCTTC. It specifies CASSQATSDSGSEQFF.

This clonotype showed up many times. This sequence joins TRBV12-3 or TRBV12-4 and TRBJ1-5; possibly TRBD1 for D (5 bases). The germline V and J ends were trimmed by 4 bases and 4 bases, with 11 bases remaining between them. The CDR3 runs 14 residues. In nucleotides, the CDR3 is TGTGCCAGCAGTTCGGGGTACAGGAATCAGCCCCAGCATTTT. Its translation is CASSSGYRNQPQHF.

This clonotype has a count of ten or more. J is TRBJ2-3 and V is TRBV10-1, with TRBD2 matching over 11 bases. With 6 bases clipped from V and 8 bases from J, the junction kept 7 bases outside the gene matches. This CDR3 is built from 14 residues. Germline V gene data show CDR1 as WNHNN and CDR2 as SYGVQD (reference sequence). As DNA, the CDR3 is TGCGCCAGCAGAGCACTAGCGGGGGAAGGTACGCAGTATTTT. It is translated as CASRALAGEGTQYF.

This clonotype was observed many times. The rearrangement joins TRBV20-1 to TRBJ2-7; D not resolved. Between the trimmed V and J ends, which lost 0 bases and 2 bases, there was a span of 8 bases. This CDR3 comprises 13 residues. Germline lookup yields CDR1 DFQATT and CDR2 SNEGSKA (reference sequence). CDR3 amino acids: CSAREAGTYEQYF. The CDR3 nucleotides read TGCAGTGCTAGAGAGGCAGGAACCTACGAGCAGTACTTC.

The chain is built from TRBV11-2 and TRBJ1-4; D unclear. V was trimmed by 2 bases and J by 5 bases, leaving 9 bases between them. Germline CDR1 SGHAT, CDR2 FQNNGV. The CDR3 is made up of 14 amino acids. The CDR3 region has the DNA TGTGCCAGCAGCTTATTTTTTGGAAATGAAAAACTGTTTTTT. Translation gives CASSLFFGNEKLFF.

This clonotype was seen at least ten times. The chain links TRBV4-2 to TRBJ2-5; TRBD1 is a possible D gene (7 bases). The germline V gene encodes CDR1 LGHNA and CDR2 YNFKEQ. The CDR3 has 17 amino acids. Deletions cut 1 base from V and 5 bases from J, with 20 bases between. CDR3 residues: CASSQGDSNPGVETQYF. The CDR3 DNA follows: TGTGCCAGCAGCCAAGGGGACAGTAACCCGGGAGTGGAGACCCAGTACTTC.

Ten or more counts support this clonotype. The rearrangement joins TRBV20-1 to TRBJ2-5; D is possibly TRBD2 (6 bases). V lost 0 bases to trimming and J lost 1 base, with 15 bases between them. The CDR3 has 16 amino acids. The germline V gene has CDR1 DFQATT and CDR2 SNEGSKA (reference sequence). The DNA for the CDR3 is TGCAGTGCTAGAGATTTAAGGCGGGACCTCCAAGAGACCCAGTACTTC. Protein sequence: CSARDLRRDLQETQYF.

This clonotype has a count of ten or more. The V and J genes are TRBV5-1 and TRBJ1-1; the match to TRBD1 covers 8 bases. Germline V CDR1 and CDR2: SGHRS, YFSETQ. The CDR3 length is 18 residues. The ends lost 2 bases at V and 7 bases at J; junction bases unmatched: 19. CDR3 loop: CASSLGRGPVRRHFEAFF. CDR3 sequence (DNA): TGCGCCAGCAGCTTAGGCAGGGGGCCCGTCCGCCGGCACTTTGAAGCTTTCTTT.

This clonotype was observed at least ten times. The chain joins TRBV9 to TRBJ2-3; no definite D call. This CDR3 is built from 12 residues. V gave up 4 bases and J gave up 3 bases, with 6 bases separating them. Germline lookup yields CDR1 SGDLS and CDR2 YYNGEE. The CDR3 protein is CASSKQTDTQYF. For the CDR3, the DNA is TGTGCCAGCAGCAAGCAAACAGATACGCAGTATTTT.

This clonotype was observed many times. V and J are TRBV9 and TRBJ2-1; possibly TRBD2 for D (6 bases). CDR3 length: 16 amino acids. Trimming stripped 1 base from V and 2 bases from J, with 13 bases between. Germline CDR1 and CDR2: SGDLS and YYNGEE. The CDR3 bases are TGTGCCAGCAGCGTACGAAGACTAGGTGCCTACAATGAGCAGTTCTTC. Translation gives CASSVRRLGAYNEQFF.

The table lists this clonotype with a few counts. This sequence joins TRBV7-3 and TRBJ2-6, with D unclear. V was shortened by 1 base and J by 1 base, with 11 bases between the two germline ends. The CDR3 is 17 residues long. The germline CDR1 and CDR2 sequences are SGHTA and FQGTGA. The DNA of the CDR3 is TGTGCCAGCAGCTTAAGACGGATGGAATCTGGGGCCAACGTCCTGACTTTC. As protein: CASSLRRMESGANVLTF.

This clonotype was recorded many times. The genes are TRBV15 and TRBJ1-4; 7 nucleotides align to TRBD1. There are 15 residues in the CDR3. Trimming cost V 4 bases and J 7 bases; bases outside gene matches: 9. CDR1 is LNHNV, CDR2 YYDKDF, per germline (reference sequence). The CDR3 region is CATSTPGQAPEKLFF. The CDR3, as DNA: TGTGCCACCAGCACCCCCGGACAGGCCCCTGAAAAACTGTTTTTT. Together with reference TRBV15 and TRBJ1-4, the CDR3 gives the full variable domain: DAMVIQNPRYQVTQFGKPVTLSCSQTLNHNVMYWYQQKSSQAPKLLFHYYDKDFNNEADTPDNFQSRRPNTSFCFLDIRSPGLGDTAMYLCATSTPGQAPEKLFFGSGTQLSVL.

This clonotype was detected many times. The CDR3 DNA reads TGCAGTGCTAGAGACCGGGACAGACCCGAAAAACTGTTTTTT. Translation gives CSARDRDRPEKLFF. The V call is TRBV20-1, the J call TRBJ1-4; 7 bases are shared with TRBD1. J gave up 8 bases and V 0 bases, and 6 bases lay outside the gene matches. The CDR3 is made up of 14 amino acids. Germline CDR1 reads DFQATT; CDR2 reads SNEGSKA (reference sequence).

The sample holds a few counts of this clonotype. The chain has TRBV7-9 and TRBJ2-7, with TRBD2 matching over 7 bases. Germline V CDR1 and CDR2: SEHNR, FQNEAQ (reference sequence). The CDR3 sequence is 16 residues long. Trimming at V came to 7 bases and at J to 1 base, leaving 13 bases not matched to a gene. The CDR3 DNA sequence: TGTGCCAGCATCCCGGGAGGTTCCGGAATGTCCTACGAGCAGTACTTC. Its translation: CASIPGGSGMSYEQYF.

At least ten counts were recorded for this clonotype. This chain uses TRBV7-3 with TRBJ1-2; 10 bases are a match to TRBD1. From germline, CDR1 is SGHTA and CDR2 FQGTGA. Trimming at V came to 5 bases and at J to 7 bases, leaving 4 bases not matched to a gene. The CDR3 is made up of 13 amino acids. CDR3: CASSPDRGGGYTF. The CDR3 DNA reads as TGTGCCAGCAGCCCGGACAGGGGGGGTGGCTACACCTTC.

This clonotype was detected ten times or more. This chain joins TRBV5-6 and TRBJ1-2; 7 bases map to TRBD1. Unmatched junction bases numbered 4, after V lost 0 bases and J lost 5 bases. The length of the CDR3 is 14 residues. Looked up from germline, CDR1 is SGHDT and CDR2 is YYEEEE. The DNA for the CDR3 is TGTGCCAGCAGCTTGGTGGCAGGGGGGTATGGCTACACCTTC. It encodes CASSLVAGGYGYTF.

CDR3 nucleotides: TGCGCCAGCAGCCAAGATAGCAGGGGCACTGAAGCTTTCTTT. Amino acids: CASSQDSRGTEAFF. V and J are TRBV4-3 and TRBJ1-1, with D maybe TRBD1 (6 bases). V lost 0 bases to trimming and J lost 4 bases, with 9 bases between them. The CDR3 sequence is 14 residues long. Germline V gene sequence: CDR1 LGHNA, CDR2 YSLEER.

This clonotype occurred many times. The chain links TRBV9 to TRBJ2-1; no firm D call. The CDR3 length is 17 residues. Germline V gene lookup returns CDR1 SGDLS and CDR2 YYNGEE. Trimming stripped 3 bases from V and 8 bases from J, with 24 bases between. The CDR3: CASSGPGVLGIGDEQFF. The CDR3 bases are TGTGCCAGCAGCGGACCCGGTGTGCTAGGGATTGGGGATGAGCAGTTCTTC.